What follows are 16 T cell receptor beta chains derived from one specimen sequenced in a study of Graves' ophthalmopathy and Graves' hyperthyroidism. RNA transcripts served as template for amplifying TCR beta CDR3 sequences. A first-round RT-PCR used HTBI primers, followed by a second-round multiplex PCR. TCRdb reprocessed the multiplex PCR reads via MiXCR and lists one record per CDR3 protein. The sample includes hundreds of thousands of distinct CDR3 sequences, roughly 15% seen only once; the top ten take roughly 7%. Input material: peripheral blood. The receptors stem from a woman between 18 and 30 years old with stable Graves' hyperthyroidism.

This rearrangement joins TRBV24-1 to TRBJ2-2; D gene unclear. Germline V gene lookup returns CDR1 KGHDR and CDR2 SFDVKD. V gave up 3 bases and J gave up 4 bases, with 8 bases separating them. The CDR3 has 14 amino acids. The CDR3 DNA reads TGTGCCACCAGTGATCCCAGCCCCACCGGGGAGCTGTTTTTT. Amino acid sequence: CATSDPSPTGELFF.

This clonotype has just a few counts. V usage is TRBV18 and J usage is TRBJ2-5, with D unclear. The germline V and J ends were trimmed by 5 bases and 0 bases, with 4 bases remaining between them. The CDR3 spans 12 residues. CDR1 KGHSH and CDR2 LQKENI come from the germline V gene. The CDR3 loop reads CASSVDQETQYF. The CDR3, as DNA: TGTGCCAGCTCAGTGGACCAAGAGACCCAGTACTTC.

The chain couples TRBV4-1 to TRBJ1-5; possibly TRBD1 for D (5 bases). The germline V gene has CDR1 MGHRA and CDR2 YSYEKL. V gave up 3 bases and J gave up 6 bases, with 21 bases separating them. This CDR3 region has 17 residues. CDR3 sequence: CASSHPPGAGGGQPQHF. Here the CDR3 DNA reads TGCGCCAGCAGCCATCCCCCCGGGGCAGGAGGAGGTCAGCCCCAGCATTTT.

On this clonotype itself: Likely a read error: the CDR3 ends without its conserved phenylalanine or tryptophan. It is unclear where the CDR3 begins or ends on the DNA, so no DNA is shown, and the CDR3 is as TCRdb lists it. This chain uses TRBV19 with TRBJ2-7. Germline CDR1 reads LNHDA; CDR2 reads SQIVND (reference sequence). The CDR3 spans 14 residues, counting both ends. The chain's CDR3 is CASSIRPGSGEQDC.

This chain connects TRBV3-1 to TRBJ2-5; the D gene is possibly TRBD2 (5 bases). The ends were cut back, 1 base at V and 4 bases at J, with 10 bases in the middle. Per germline, CDR1 LGHDT and CDR2 YNNKEL (reference sequence). The length of the CDR3 is 14 residues. The CDR3 DNA reads TGTGCCAGCAGCCAAGCTATGGAGGTAGAGACCCAGTACTTC. Translated, it gives CASSQAMEVETQYF.

This clonotype was recorded at least ten times. The J gene is TRBJ2-5, the V gene TRBV7-2, with 7 bases fitting TRBD1. The V gene end was trimmed by 3 bases and the J gene end by 1 base; junction bases not matched to a gene: 2. Germline loops: CDR1 SGHTA, CDR2 FQGNSA. The CDR3 covers 14 residues. Here the CDR3 reads CASSFRDSQETQYF. The CDR3 DNA sequence: TGTGCCAGCAGCTTCCGGGACAGCCAAGAGACCCAGTACTTC.

Ten or more counts support this clonotype. The V call is TRBV6-4, the J call TRBJ2-2; 14 nucleotides agree with TRBD2. This CDR3 comprises 17 residues. Germline assignment: CDR1 MRHNA and CDR2 SNTAGT. V was pared by 5 bases and J by 0 bases, with 2 bases of the junction left unmatched. Written as DNA, the CDR3 is TGTGCCAGCAGTAGGGGACTAGCGGGGGCGAACACCGGGGAGCTGTTTTTT. Its translation: CASSRGLAGANTGELFF.

This clonotype appeared many times. The chain couples TRBV6-1 to TRBJ1-2; TRBD1 matches 7 bases. V dropped 6 bases and J dropped 3; count of bases not matched to a gene: 4. This CDR3 spans 13 amino acids. From germline, CDR1 is MNHNS and CDR2 SASEGT. The CDR3 sequence is CASRFDRDYGYTF. In DNA, the CDR3 is TGTGCCAGCAGATTCGACAGGGACTATGGCTACACCTTC.

V gene TRBV12-3 or TRBV12-4 combines with J gene TRBJ1-5; 9 positions agree with TRBD1. With 5 bases clipped from V and 0 bases from J, the junction kept 14 bases outside the gene matches. CDR3 length: 19 amino acids. The CDR3 region is CASSLGPGQGSISNQPQHF. The CDR3 bases are TGTGCCAGCAGTCTAGGGCCGGGACAGGGATCAATTAGCAATCAGCCCCAGCATTTT.

This clonotype has only a few counts. The chain is built from TRBV27 and TRBJ1-1, with D possibly being TRBD1 (5 bases). V lost 4 bases, J lost 8 bases, and 17 bases lay in between. CDR1 is MNHEY and CDR2 is SMNVEV in the germline V gene (reference sequence). The CDR3 runs 14 residues. The CDR3 sequence is CASSYRKTGLEAFF. The CDR3 DNA follows: TGTGCCAGCAGTTACCGAAAAACGGGGCTCGAAGCTTTCTTT.

The chain is built from TRBV11-2 and TRBJ1-2, with D unresolved. The CDR3 contains 17 residues. Germline assignment: CDR1 SGHAT and CDR2 FQNNGV. V dropped 5 bases and J dropped 8 bases, with 27 bases sitting between them. The CDR3: CASSPLPGGSTKWGYTF. The CDR3 nucleotides read TGTGCCAGCAGCCCGCTGCCCGGAGGGTCAACCAAGTGGGGCTACACCTTC. Supplemented by reference TRBV11-2 and TRBJ1-2, the full variable domain reads EAGVAQSPRYKIIEKRQSVAFWCNPISGHATLYWYQQILGQGPKLLIQFQNNGVVDDSQLPKDRFSAERLKGVDSTLKIQPAKLEDSAVYLCASSPLPGGSTKWGYTFGSGTRLTVV.

The CDR3 here is CSASGTGGFRVETQYF. The CDR3 nucleotides are TGCAGTGCCTCCGGGACAGGGGGCTTCCGGGTAGAGACCCAGTACTTC. The chain couples TRBV20-1 to TRBJ2-5; TRBD1 matches 12 bases. CDR3 size: 16 residues. Germline assignment: CDR1 DFQATT and CDR2 SNEGSKA (reference sequence). The junction had 12 bases not matched to a gene; V was cut back by 6 bases and J by 4 bases.

This clonotype was counted many times. This sequence joins TRBV28 and TRBJ1-5; 7 nucleotides align to TRBD1. The length of the CDR3 is 16 residues. The V gene's germline CDR1 is MDHEN and CDR2 SYDVKM. The trim removed 5 bases at V and 2 bases at J, leaving 9 bases unmatched. The CDR3 loop reads CASSAKGARGNQPQHF. DNA for the CDR3: TGTGCCAGCAGTGCAAAGGGGGCGAGGGGCAATCAGCCCCAGCATTTT.

This clonotype was counted at least ten times. This sequence joins TRBV6-5 and TRBJ2-7; no firm D call. The germline V gene encodes CDR1 MNHEY and CDR2 SVGAGI. The CDR3 runs to 13 residues. Deletions cut 5 bases from V and 2 bases from J, with 10 bases between. CDR3 amino acids: CASSIDTTYEQYF. CDR3 bases: TGTGCCAGCAGTATTGACACCACCTACGAGCAGTACTTC.

This clonotype was picked up a small number of times. This sequence joins TRBV28 and TRBJ2-3, with D tentatively TRBD1 (6 bases). Germline V gene lookup returns CDR1 MDHEN and CDR2 SYDVKM. The V and J ends lost 6 bases and 3 bases respectively, with 25 bases between them. The CDR3 sequence is 18 residues long. The DNA for the CDR3 is TGTGCCAGCAGATTAGCAGGGGTCCACAATCTCCATACAGATACGCAGTATTTT. Residues: CASRLAGVHNLHTDTQYF.

In this sample, this clonotype turned up a few times. One end of the junction fails to match germline, which may point to a read error. The gene calls are TRBV10-2 and TRBJ1-1, with D hard to call. CDR3 length equals 15 residues. Germline CDR1 reads WSHSY; CDR2 reads SAAADI. The CDR3 sequence is CASSQPGSFKTEAFF. DNA for the CDR3: TGTGCCAGCAGCCAACCCGGATCTTTTAAGACTGAAGCTTTCTTT.